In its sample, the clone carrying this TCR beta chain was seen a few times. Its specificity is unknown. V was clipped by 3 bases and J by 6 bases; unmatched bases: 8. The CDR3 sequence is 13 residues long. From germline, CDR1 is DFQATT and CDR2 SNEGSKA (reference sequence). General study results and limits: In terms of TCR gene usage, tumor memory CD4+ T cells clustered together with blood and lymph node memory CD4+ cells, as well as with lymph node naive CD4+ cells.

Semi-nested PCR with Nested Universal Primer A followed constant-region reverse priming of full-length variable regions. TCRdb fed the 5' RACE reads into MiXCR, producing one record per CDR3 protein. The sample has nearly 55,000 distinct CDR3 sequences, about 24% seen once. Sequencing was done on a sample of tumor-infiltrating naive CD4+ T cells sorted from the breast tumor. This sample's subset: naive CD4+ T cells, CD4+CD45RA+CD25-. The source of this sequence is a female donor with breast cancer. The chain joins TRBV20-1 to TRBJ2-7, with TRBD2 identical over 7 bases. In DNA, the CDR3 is TGCAGTGCTAGGGCTACTAGCGACCCCGAGCAGTACTTC. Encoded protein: CSARATSDPEQYF.